This T cell receptor beta chain was recorded in a study of blood T cell repertoires in COVID-19. Across the whole study: The samples span acute and convalescent COVID-19 from the United States, Italy and Spain. T cells, B-cell-depleted T cells, or PBMCs supplied cDNA or gDNA.

Authors' processing steps: Reference gene primer amplification gave estimated nucleated cell counts. Using immunoSEQ multiplex PCR, the repertoire was profiled, and TCRdb retains in-frame clones only, with some absent. Clonal size and the V and J genes are those of that table, whereas D and trimming came from the DNA. The sample consists of 120,000 to 150,000 clones, about nine tenths of them appearing once. V trimming: 5 bases; J trimming: 5 bases; junction bases outside the gene matches: 7. This CDR3 spans 15 amino acids. Germline CDR1 reads LGHNA; CDR2 reads YSLEER. The V and J genes are TRBV4-3 and TRBJ1-1; 11 bases line up with TRBD1. What was sequenced was peripheral blood. This receptor was taken from a man in his forties or fifties with active or convalescent COVID-19. The CDR3 reads CASSGPGQGETEAFF. The CDR3 region has the DNA TGCGCCAGCAGCGGGCCGGGACAGGGGGAAACTGAAGCTTTCTTT.